The entry below describes one TCR beta chain. The germline V and J ends were trimmed by 6 bases and 2 bases, with 15 bases remaining between them. This CDR3 spans 15 amino acids. Germline assignment: CDR1 ENHRY and CDR2 SYGVKD. The data belong to a study of shared clonotypes between healthy human individuals. The naive CD8 subset, CD45RO-negative cells positively selected for CCR7, excluded terminally differentiated effector memory CD45RA+ cells. Deep-level running was used for the assay. Generated by immunoSEQ multiplex PCR, the TCRdb table keeps only in-frame clones and is missing some. The sample has about 2 million clones; about 95% are singletons.

V usage is TRBV10-3 and J usage is TRBJ2-3; D may be TRBD1 or TRBD2 (5 bases each). Sequencing input: naive CD8+ T cells sorted from blood. The TCR comes from a man between 18 and 29 years old in good health. The CDR3 region has the DNA TGTGCCATCAGCGGGGACCCAGATCTCACAGATACGCAGTATTTT. Residues: CAISGDPDLTDTQYF.